This section outlines one TCR beta chain sequence together with its context. Its antigen remains unidentified. The data belong to a study of T-cell memory formation after mild COVID-19. Study in general: TCR clusters mostly belonged to single donors. Study results and limitations: Pre-infection memory contained some responding clones, which suggested that cross-reactive memory had joined. Contracting clones localized mainly to CM and EM when CD4+ and mainly to EMRA when CD8+.

This CDR3 region has 16 residues. Germline lookup yields CDR1 SGHVS and CDR2 FNYEAQ. V gave up 1 base and J gave up 0 bases, with 13 bases separating them. TCRdb analysed the 5' RACE reads with MiXCR anew, one entry per CDR3 protein. The sample has some 450,000 distinct CDR3 sequences; 15% to 20% are singletons. This sequence originates from an adult woman who had mild COVID-19 (a few samples of this study predate the infection). Cell type and time point are not known. This rearrangement joins TRBV7-6 to TRBJ2-7; D possibly corresponds to TRBD1 (6 bases). Material for sequencing was PBMCs or a T cell subset sorted from them (not recorded which). The CDR3, as DNA: TGTGCCAGCAGCTTAGTTGCAGGGGAGAACTCCTACGAGCAGTACTTC. It specifies CASSLVAGENSYEQYF. The variable domain in full, completed from reference TRBV7-6 and TRBJ2-7, reads GAGVSQSPRYKVTKRGQDVALRCDPISGHVSLYWYRQALGQGPEFLTYFNYEAQQDKSGLPNDRFSAERPEGSISTLTIQRTEQRDSAMYRCASSLVAGENSYEQYFGPGTRLTVT.